One and the same sample provided the 26 T cell receptor beta chains below, sequenced in a study of blood T cell repertoires in COVID-19 (dated by TCRdb to 2019 to 2021). The method behind the library was the immunoSEQ multiplex PCR assay. TCRdb re-hosts the immuneACCESS table, in-frame sequences only. Its copies lack some clones; in the studies checked, an unresolved V gene accounts for under half of them, and the cause for the rest is not known. Present in this sample are about 88,000 clones, roughly 87% of which were seen just once. In total, the top ten clones hold 15% of the sample. The sequenced material came from peripheral blood. All receptors derive from a male donor with acute or convalescent COVID-19.

The J gene is TRBJ1-1, the V gene TRBV6-2 or TRBV6-3; D is ambiguous. V was clipped by 5 bases and J by 2 bases, with 15 bases between them. CDR1 and CDR2 (germline): MNHEY, SVGEGT. The CDR3 is 15 amino acids. This CDR3 is CASSPSGQINTEAFF. CDR3 sequence (DNA): TGTGCCAGCAGTCCCAGTGGGCAGATAAACACTGAAGCTTTCTTT.

The rearrangement joins TRBV5-1 to TRBJ1-4; no clear D. V was trimmed by 7 bases and J by 8 bases, leaving 18 bases between them. The CDR3 is made up of 14 amino acids. In germline, CDR1 is SGHRS, CDR2 YFSETQ. The CDR3 here is CASSLDGFREKLFF. The CDR3 DNA is TGCGCCAGCTCCCTCGACGGGTTTCGGGAAAAACTGTTTTTT. Drawing the rest from reference TRBV5-1 and TRBJ1-4, the complete variable domain is KAGVTQTPRYLIKTRGQQVTLSCSPISGHRSVSWYQQTPGQGLQFLFEYFSETQRNKGNFPGRFSGRQFSNSRSEMNVSTLELGDSALYLCASSLDGFREKLFFGSGTQLSVL.

The chain recombines TRBV19 with TRBJ1-5; unclear D gene. Deletions cut 3 bases from V and 1 base from J, with 13 bases between. The CDR3 covers 16 residues. The germline gives CDR1 LNHDA, CDR2 SQIVND (reference sequence). The CDR3 region has the DNA TGTGCCAGTAGTATCTCCGCCACGGGAAGCAATCAGCCCCAGCATTTT. This sequence encodes CASSISATGSNQPQHF.

The chain couples TRBV4-2 to TRBJ1-1, with D hard to call. This CDR3 is 14 amino acids long. V was pared by 5 bases and J by 0 bases, with 10 bases between. CDR1 is LGHNA and CDR2 is YNFKEQ in the germline V gene. CDR3 region: CASSAGGMNTEAFF. As DNA, the CDR3 is TGTGCCAGCAGCGCGGGAGGGATGAACACTGAAGCTTTCTTT.

The chain employs TRBV19 and TRBJ1-2; 7 bases align to TRBD1. V was pared by 3 bases and J by 5 bases, with 6 bases of the junction left unmatched. This CDR3 has 14 residues. In germline, CDR1 is LNHDA, CDR2 SQIVND (reference sequence). The CDR3 loop reads CASSMGQLPYGYTF. The CDR3 bases are TGTGCCAGTAGTATGGGACAGCTACCTTATGGCTACACCTTC.

The chain recombines TRBV7-2 with TRBJ1-1; 10 nucleotides align to TRBD1. CDR3 size: 17 residues. V was clipped by 5 bases and J by 5 bases; unmatched bases: 14. Germline V gene sequence: CDR1 SGHTA, CDR2 FQGNSA. The CDR3 nucleotides are TGTGCCAGCAGCCCGTTCGGGGACAGGGGATGGGTGACTGAAGCTTTCTTT. Amino acids: CASSPFGDRGWVTEAFF.

The CDR3 bases are TGTGCCAGCAGCCGTCCCGGGACAGGGTTTGATCAGCCCCAGCATTTT. It translates to CASSRPGTGFDQPQHF. The J gene is TRBJ1-5, the V gene TRBV7-8; TRBD1 agrees at 9 bases. V shed 5 bases and J 5 bases; nucleotides not matched to a gene: 10. CDR3 size: 16 residues. Looked up from germline, CDR1 is SGHVS and CDR2 is FQNEAQ.

The table lists this clone with a few counts. This chain connects TRBV19 to TRBJ2-2, with 7 bases aligning to TRBD1. The V segment lost 1 base and the J segment 1 base; nucleotides outside the gene matches: 3. This CDR3 has 16 residues. CDR1 LNHDA and CDR2 SQIVND come from the germline V gene (reference sequence). The DNA for the CDR3 is TGTGCCAGTAGTATAGGAGGGGGCTTGAACACCGGGGAGCTGTTTTTT. Translated: CASSIGGGLNTGELFF.

Only a few counts were recorded for this clone. This sample also contains other DNA sequences that code for the same CDR3. This chain connects TRBV7-9 to TRBJ1-5; D perhaps matches TRBD1 (6 bases). V was cut by 1 base and J by 4 bases, with 8 bases left in between. CDR1 is SEHNR and CDR2 is FQNEAQ in the germline V gene (reference sequence). This CDR3 region has 14 residues. In DNA, the CDR3 is TGTGCCAGCAGCTTAGGAGGGGGAAATCAGCCCCAGCATTTT. Amino acids: CASSLGGGNQPQHF.

This chain connects TRBV5-1 to TRBJ1-5; D might be TRBD1 (6 bases). Germline V lookup: CDR1 SGHRS, CDR2 YFSETQ. The CDR3 loop spans 15 amino acids. Trimming removed 4 bases at V and 5 bases at J, with 16 bases between. DNA of the CDR3: TGCGCCAGCAGCCCTGGACAGAATACCCATCAGCCCCAGCATTTT. It translates to CASSPGQNTHQPQHF.

This clone has just one count. This chain's CDR3 is CASSRYGGSNIQYF. DNA for the CDR3: TGTGCCAGCAGCCGGTACGGGGGGTCAAACATTCAGTACTTC. The chain joins TRBV7-2 to TRBJ2-4; 7 bases are a match to TRBD2. The CDR3 runs to 14 residues. Germline-derived CDR1 and CDR2 are SGHTA and FQGNSA. The V gene end was trimmed by 5 bases and the J gene end by 6 bases; junction bases not matched to a gene: 7.

This chain connects TRBV18 to TRBJ2-3; weak D call: TRBD2 (6 bases). Germline V gene lookup returns CDR1 KGHSH and CDR2 LQKENI. The CDR3 loop spans 13 amino acids. Trimming stripped 8 bases from V and 0 bases from J, with 9 bases between. Written as DNA, the CDR3 is TGTGCCAGCCAGCGGGCTAGCACAGATACGCAGTATTTT. Translated, it gives CASQRASTDTQYF.

This clone has just a few counts. The chain recombines TRBV7-9 with TRBJ2-2, with 9 bases identical to TRBD1. V lost 5 bases and J lost 3; bases outside the gene matches: 4. CDR3 length: 15 amino acids. Germline V gene sequence: CDR1 SEHNR, CDR2 FQNEAQ (reference sequence). DNA of the CDR3: TGTGCCAGCAGCCACCGGGACAGGGACACCGGGGAGCTGTTTTTT. Its protein is CASSHRDRDTGELFF.

The V and J genes are TRBV5-5 and TRBJ1-1; D gene uncertain. The V end was cut by 4 bases, the J end by 1 base, with 8 bases between. The CDR3 extends over 13 amino acids. Germline CDR1 SGHKS, CDR2 YYEKEE (reference sequence). The CDR3 sequence: CASSPRGNTEAFF. For the CDR3, the DNA is TGTGCCAGCAGCCCCCGAGGGAACACTGAAGCTTTCTTT.

The gene calls are TRBV5-4 and TRBJ2-1; the D is unclear. In germline, CDR1 is SGHNT, CDR2 YYREEE (reference sequence). CDR3 size: 12 residues. V lost 3 bases, J lost 6 bases, and 7 bases lay in between. Here the CDR3 DNA reads TGTGCCAGCAGCTCTGTTTTCAATGAGCAGTTCTTC. The encoded protein is CASSSVFNEQFF.

This sequence joins TRBV11-3 and TRBJ2-1, with D possibly being TRBD1 (6 bases). CDR1 SGHNT and CDR2 YENEEA come from the germline V gene. Trimming removed 5 bases from V and 8 bases from J, with 19 bases in between. This CDR3 is 15 amino acids long. The CDR3 DNA is TGTGCCAGCAGCCCAAAAAGGGACAAGCAAGATGAGCAGTTCTTC. It translates to CASSPKRDKQDEQFF.

This chain uses TRBV5-1 with TRBJ2-3; D is perhaps TRBD2 (6 bases). The germline gives CDR1 SGHRS, CDR2 YFSETQ. Trimming cost V 4 bases and J 0 bases, with 15 bases left between them. The CDR3 contains 16 residues. The CDR3 loop reads CASSPGVLASTDTQYF. DNA of the CDR3: TGCGCCAGCAGCCCCGGAGTTCTAGCGAGCACAGATACGCAGTATTTT.

The chain joins TRBV6-1 to TRBJ2-1; 8 bases fit TRBD2. The CDR3 loop spans 19 amino acids. Looked up from germline, CDR1 is MNHNS and CDR2 is SASEGT. J was trimmed by 6 bases and V by 2 bases; bases with no gene match: 18. The CDR3 sequence: CASSEYPVAVSGGGNEQFF. The CDR3 DNA is TGTGCCAGCAGTGAATACCCGGTAGCTGTTTCGGGGGGGGGCAATGAGCAGTTCTTC.

The rearrangement uses TRBV6-6 and TRBJ1-5, with 7 bases lining up with TRBD1. The CDR3 has 14 residues. V gave up 2 bases and J gave up 5 bases; unmatched junction bases: 3. Germline CDR1 is MNHNY and CDR2 is SVGAGI (reference sequence). The CDR3 region has the DNA TGTGCCAGCAGTTACGGGACAGCGGATCAGCCCCAGCATTTT. Translated, it gives CASSYGTADQPQHF.

This clone was detected only a few times. The rearrangement joins TRBV6-2 or TRBV6-3 to TRBJ1-5; TRBD1 is a possible D gene (6 bases). Trimming cost V 3 bases and J 0 bases, with 18 bases left between them. The CDR3 length is 18 residues. CDR1 and CDR2 (germline): MNHEY, SVGEGT. This chain's CDR3 is CASSYTWWQGNSNQPQHF. The CDR3 coding sequence is TGTGCCAGCAGTTATACGTGGTGGCAGGGGAATAGCAATCAGCCCCAGCATTTT.

This rearrangement joins TRBV5-6 to TRBJ2-3; 7 bases agree with TRBD2. The CDR3 is 16 residues long. Per germline, CDR1 SGHDT and CDR2 YYEEEE. Trimming cost V 0 bases and J 1 base; bases outside gene matches: 5. This CDR3 is CASSLERGRGTDTQYF. CDR3 DNA: TGTGCCAGCAGCTTGGAACGGGGGAGGGGCACAGATACGCAGTATTTT.

The J gene is TRBJ2-3, the V gene TRBV7-9; 10 nucleotides agree with TRBD2. CDR1 is SEHNR and CDR2 is FQNEAQ in the germline V gene (reference sequence). This CDR3 has 16 residues. V lost 2 bases to trimming and J lost 6 bases; unmatched junction nucleotides: 8. The CDR3, as DNA: TGTGCCAGCAGCTTAAGCCCAGCGGGGGGGCATGATACGCAGTATTTT. Its protein product is CASSLSPAGGHDTQYF. The full variable domain, with the rest looked up from reference TRBV7-9 and TRBJ2-3, is DTGVSQNPRHKITKRGQNVTFRCDPISEHNRLYWYRQTLGQGPEFLTYFQNEAQLEKSRLLSDRFSAERPKGSFSTLEIQRTEQGDSAMYLCASSLSPAGGHDTQYFGPGTRLTVL.

V gene TRBV5-1 combines with J gene TRBJ2-6; tentatively, D is TRBD1 (6 bases). V gave up 1 base and J gave up 0 bases, with 17 bases separating them. The CDR3 has 19 residues. Germline CDR1 SGHRS, CDR2 YFSETQ. The CDR3 DNA reads TGCGCCAGCAGCTTGAACCGCAGGGGTCTGGGCTCTGGGGCCAACGTCCTGACTTTC. The encoded protein is CASSLNRRGLGSGANVLTF.

This clone was seen just once. The chain carries TRBV6-5 and TRBJ2-1; 8 nucleotides line up with TRBD2. The CDR3 has 15 residues. J was trimmed by 5 bases and V by 8 bases; bases with no gene match: 11. Germline V gives CDR1 MNHEY, CDR2 SVGAGI. The chain's CDR3 is CASSRVRGGNNEQFF. DNA for the CDR3: TGTGCCAGCTCTCGGGTTCGGGGGGGCAACAATGAGCAGTTCTTC.

The rearrangement joins TRBV28 to TRBJ1-1; 7 nucleotides agree with TRBD1. Looked up from germline, CDR1 is MDHEN and CDR2 is SYDVKM. This CDR3 spans 17 amino acids. J lost 1 base, V lost 6 bases, and 14 bases had no gene match. The CDR3 bases are TGTGCCAGCAGGTACGACAGGGCCCCAATGGGGAACACTGAAGCTTTCTTT. It encodes CASRYDRAPMGNTEAFF.

The J gene is TRBJ2-5, the V gene TRBV30; 12 bases fit TRBD1. In germline, CDR1 is GTSNPN, CDR2 SVGIG (reference sequence). Unmatched junction bases numbered 3, after V lost 0 bases and J lost 4 bases. The CDR3 has 15 amino acids. CDR3 in amino acids: CAWSVGQGAGETQYF. The CDR3 DNA reads as TGTGCCTGGAGTGTGGGACAGGGGGCTGGAGAGACCCAGTACTTC.